These 5 T cell receptor beta chains originate from one sample sequenced in a study of blood T cells in healthy people across ages. It was with a sample-barcoded 5' primer and a J-beta primer mix that a second PCR of roughly 7 to 12 cycles was run. TCRdb ran MiXCR on the 5' RACE reads and lists one entry per CDR3 protein. This sample yields around 1,000,000 distinct CDR3 sequences, of which about 25% are seen a single time; approximately 0.7% belongs to the top ten. Separately, the same data were catalogued under a study of T cells of mothers and their children.

The sequenced sample consisted of blood. Source of these receptors: a girl aged 2-10 years in good health.

In its sample, this clonotype was seen a few times. At one end, the junction sequence differs from germline, possibly due to a read error. The rearrangement joins TRBV28 to TRBJ1-5; 9 nucleotides line up with TRBD1. This CDR3 comprises 15 residues. The germline V gene has CDR1 MDHEN and CDR2 SYDVKM. The CDR3 loop is CASSPDRGSNQPQHF. CDR3 nucleotide sequence: TGTGCCAGCAGTCCAGACAGGGGGTCCAATCAGCCTCAGCATTTT.

The V and J genes are TRBV20-1 and TRBJ2-1, with D possibly TRBD2 on 6 matching bases. The CDR3 consists of 13 residues. Per germline, CDR1 DFQATT and CDR2 SNEGSKA (reference sequence). The ends were cut back, 5 bases at V and 9 bases at J, with 17 bases in the middle. The chain's CDR3 is CSAWGDSIIEQFF. As DNA, the CDR3 is TGCAGTGCTTGGGGGGATTCGATAATTGAGCAGTTCTTC.

This clonotype occurred a few times. The CDR3 region is CAIRGTHPNEQFF. DNA of the CDR3: TGTGCCATCCGGGGGACCCACCCCAATGAGCAGTTCTTC. The gene calls are TRBV10-3 and TRBJ2-1; a possible D gene is TRBD2 (6 bases). CDR3 length: 13 amino acids. V lost 8 bases to trimming and J lost 6 bases, with 14 bases between them. The germline gives CDR1 ENHRY, CDR2 SYGVKD.

The chain recombines TRBV6-2 or TRBV6-3 with TRBJ2-5; D gene uncertain. Trimming took off 1 base at V and 0 bases at J, with 24 bases between the two ends. Germline lookup yields CDR1 MNHEY and CDR2 SVGEGT. The CDR3 is 20 residues long. The CDR3 DNA is TGTGCCAGCAGTTACTATCCTCCAAACGGCCCCGGAGATCACCAAGAGACCCAGTACTTC. This codes for CASSYYPPNGPGDHQETQYF.

The V call is TRBV29-1, the J call TRBJ1-1; D possibly corresponds to TRBD1 (6 bases). V was shortened by 4 bases and J by 6 bases, with 15 bases between the two germline ends. Germline-derived CDR1 and CDR2 are SQVTM and ANQGSEA. CDR3 size: 13 residues. DNA of the CDR3: TGCAGCGTTGGTCTAAGGACAGCCGCTGAAGCTTTCTTT. Protein sequence: CSVGLRTAAEAFF. Full variable domain (missing parts from reference TRBV29-1 and TRBJ1-1): SAVISQKPSRDICQRGTSLTIQCQVDSQVTMMFWYRQQPGQSLTLIATANQGSEATYESGFVIDKFPISRPNLTFSTLTVSNMSPEDSSIYLCSVGLRTAAEAFFGQGTRLTVV.